This note documents a single TCR beta chain sequence. One entry per CDR3 protein, called by TCRdb with MiXCR from the RT-PCR reads. The sample has about 230,000 distinct CDR3 sequences, 12% to 15% seen once. CDR3 size: 12 residues. CDR1 and CDR2 (germline): DFQATT, SNEGSKA (reference sequence). V was trimmed by 6 bases and J by 3 bases, leaving 9 bases between them. The sample is drawn from a study of patients and donors after allogeneic stem cell transplantation. Sequencing was performed on blood, either unsorted or a sorted T cell fraction (not recorded which). The V and J genes are TRBV20-1 and TRBJ2-1; no firm D call. This receptor was taken from a human donor who was either an allogeneic HSCT recipient or a stem cell or donor lymphocyte infusion donor (not recorded which). It is not recorded whose cells these are; they may come from a transplant donor. This CDR3 is CSANLDYNEQFF. The CDR3 DNA is TGCAGTGCCAACCTGGACTACAATGAGCAGTTCTTC.